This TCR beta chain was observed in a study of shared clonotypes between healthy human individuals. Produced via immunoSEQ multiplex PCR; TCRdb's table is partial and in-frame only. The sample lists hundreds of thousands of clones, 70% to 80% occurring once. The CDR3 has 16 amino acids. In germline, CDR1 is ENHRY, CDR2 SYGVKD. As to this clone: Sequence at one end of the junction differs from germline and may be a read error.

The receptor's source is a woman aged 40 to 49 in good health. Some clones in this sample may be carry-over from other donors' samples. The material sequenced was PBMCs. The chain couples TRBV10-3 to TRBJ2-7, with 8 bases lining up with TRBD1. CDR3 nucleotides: TGTGCCAGCAGTTACCCCCCGACAGGGGCTAGCTACGAGCAGTACTTC. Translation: CASSYPPTGASYEQYF.